This passage covers 6 T cell receptor beta chains from one sample sequenced in a study of cytomegalovirus exposure and HLA in healthy donors. PCR amplification relied on 60 Vbeta primers (plus 13 Jbeta primers). Clones were read by immunoSEQ multiplex PCR, and TCRdb kept only the in-frame ones, dropping some. The table has 150,000 to 200,000 clones, more than 60% seen once. Sequenced input: PBMCs. These receptors were obtained from a man aged 30 to 45 in good health and CMV-seropositive.

The V and J genes are TRBV28 and TRBJ1-2; D unresolved. The V gene lost 0 bases and the J gene lost 2 bases, with 7 bases spanning the gap. CDR1 and CDR2 (germline): MDHEN, SYDVKM. This CDR3 is 14 amino acids long. CDR3 sequence reads: CASSLWQLNYGYTF. As DNA, the CDR3 is TGTGCCAGCAGTTTATGGCAGTTAAACTATGGCTACACCTTC.

This clone has more than one count but fewer than ten. The chain has TRBV30 and TRBJ2-1; 11 bases map to TRBD1. The CDR3 loop spans 14 amino acids. The V gene's germline CDR1 is GTSNPN and CDR2 SVGIG (reference sequence). Trimming took 2 bases from V and 7 from J; bases not matched to a gene: 4. CDR3 bases: TGTGCCTGGAGTTTAGGACAGGGGGCAAATGAGCAGTTCTTC. It encodes CAWSLGQGANEQFF.

The V and J genes are TRBV9 and TRBJ2-4, with D unresolved. The CDR3 has 14 amino acids. Trimming took off 3 bases at V and 0 bases at J, with 7 bases between the two ends. Germline loops: CDR1 SGDLS, CDR2 YYNGEE. CDR3 sequence: CASSARLAKNIQYF. CDR3 sequence (DNA): TGTGCCAGCAGCGCGAGACTAGCCAAAAACATTCAGTACTTC.

The rearrangement joins TRBV9 to TRBJ2-2, with 7 bases identical to TRBD2. This CDR3 is built from 19 residues. With 1 base clipped from V and 6 bases from J, the junction kept 18 bases outside the gene matches. CDR1 and CDR2 (germline): SGDLS, YYNGEE. CDR3 bases: TGTGCCAGCAGCGTAAGCGGTTTAGCGGGCCTGGGAGCCCCCGGGGAGCTGTTTTTT. It yields the protein CASSVSGLAGLGAPGELFF.

The V gene is TRBV27, the J gene TRBJ2-3; 9 nucleotides match TRBD2. Looked up from germline, CDR1 is MNHEY and CDR2 is SMNVEV (reference sequence). This CDR3 is 21 amino acids long. Losses at the gene ends were 2 bases for V and 0 bases for J; bases not matched to a gene: 18. CDR3 nucleotide sequence: TGTGCCAGCAGTTTAAGGGCTCAGGGGTGGCTAGCGGGAACTAGCACAGATACGCAGTATTTT. Translation: CASSLRAQGWLAGTSTDTQYF.

J is TRBJ2-1 and V is TRBV7-3, with TRBD2 identical over 9 bases. Trimming took 0 bases from V and 4 from J; bases not matched to a gene: 7. The CDR3 spans 17 residues. Germline CDR1 SGHTA, CDR2 FQGTGA. CDR3 DNA: TGTGCCAGCAGCTTAACTACCCAAGCGGGAGGTTACAATGAGCAGTTCTTC. Translated: CASSLTTQAGGYNEQFF.